Detailed here is one TCR beta chain. This specimen comes from a study of blood T cell repertoires in COVID-19. Whole-study context: The study drew acute and convalescent COVID-19 samples from the United States, Italy and Spain. Sources were T cells, B-cell-depleted T cells, or PBMCs; the material itself was cDNA or gDNA.

Profiled with immunoSEQ multiplex PCR; TCRdb holds only in-frame clones, not every one. Of roughly 130,000 clones listed, around 85% were seen once; the top ten hold about 17%. This receptor was obtained from a woman between 50 and 59 years old with acute or convalescent COVID-19. The sequencing sample was made of peripheral blood.

CDR3 DNA sequence: TGTGCCAGCAACACACGGGGCGAGCAGTACTTC. Amino acid sequence: CASNTRGEQYF. The rearrangement joins TRBV7-9 to TRBJ2-7; D is perhaps TRBD2 (5 bases). V lost 7 bases and J 6 bases, leaving 10 bases between the germline ends. The CDR3 spans 11 residues. Germline CDR1 is SEHNR and CDR2 is FQNEAQ (reference sequence).